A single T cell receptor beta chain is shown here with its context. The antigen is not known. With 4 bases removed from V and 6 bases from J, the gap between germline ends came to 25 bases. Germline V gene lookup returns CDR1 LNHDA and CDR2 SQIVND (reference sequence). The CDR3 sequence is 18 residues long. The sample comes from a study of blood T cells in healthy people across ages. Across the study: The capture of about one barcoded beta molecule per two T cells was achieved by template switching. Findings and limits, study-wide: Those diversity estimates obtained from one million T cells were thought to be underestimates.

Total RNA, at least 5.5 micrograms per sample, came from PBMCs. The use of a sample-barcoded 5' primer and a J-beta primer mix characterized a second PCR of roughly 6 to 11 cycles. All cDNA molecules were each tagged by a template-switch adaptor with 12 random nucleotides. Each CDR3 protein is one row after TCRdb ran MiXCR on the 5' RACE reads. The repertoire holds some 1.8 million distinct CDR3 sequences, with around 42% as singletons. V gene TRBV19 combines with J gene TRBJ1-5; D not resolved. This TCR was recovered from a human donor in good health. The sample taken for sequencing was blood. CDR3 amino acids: CASSKGIINLGGSQPQHF. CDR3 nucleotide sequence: TGTGCCAGTAGTAAAGGGATAATCAATCTTGGCGGGAGTCAGCCCCAGCATTTT.